This T cell receptor (beta chain) was identified in a study of shared T cell receptors in the human thymus. The assay was immunoSEQ multiplex PCR, and TCRdb's table has in-frame clones only and misses some. The table includes approximately 580,000 clones, around 78% detected once. This clone was seen a few times. Deletions cut 0 bases from V and 0 bases from J, with 15 bases between. This CDR3 spans 18 amino acids. From germline, CDR1 is SGHTS and CDR2 YDEGEE. This same sample was also taken into another study, of human thymus T cells.

The sample taken for sequencing was thymocytes. This chain joins TRBV5-8 and TRBJ1-4, with D unresolved. The TCR originated in a boy younger than two with a congenital heart defect. The CDR3, as DNA: TGTGCCAGCAGCTTGGCGCCGGAGGCGGTTGCAACTAATGAAAAACTGTTTTTT. Protein: CASSLAPEAVATNEKLFF.